A single sample gave rise to the 11 T cell receptor beta chains below, sequenced in a study of EBV T-cell therapy then PD-1 blockade in nasopharyngeal carcinoma. The protocol was immunoSEQ multiplex PCR, while the TCRdb copy is restricted to in-frame clones and leaves out a portion. Of roughly 20,000 clones in the sample, about four fifths were seen once. The antigens of these receptors remain unknown. The treatment here: AdE1-LMPpoly-expanded autologous EBV-specific T-cell therapy followed by anti-PD-1 nivolumab. Here the sequenced sample was CD8+ T cells from blood, taken at roughly day 35 from a patient whose treatment included autologous EBV-specific T cells and nivolumab. The source of these receptors is a man aged 40-50 years with nasopharyngeal carcinoma.

The chain combines TRBV5-6 with TRBJ2-2; D tentatively reads TRBD1 or TRBD2 (5 bases each). Germline CDR1 SGHDT, CDR2 YYEEEE. CDR3 length: 17 amino acids. V was shortened by 1 base and J by 6 bases, with 19 bases between the two germline ends. Here the CDR3 reads CASSLPGNFLGPGELFF. In nucleotides, the CDR3 is TGTGCCAGCAGCTTGCCAGGGAACTTCTTGGGACCCGGGGAGCTGTTTTTT.

This clone was observed a single time. The gene calls are TRBV2 and TRBJ1-1; a possible D gene is TRBD1 (6 bases). From germline, CDR1 is SNHLY and CDR2 FYNNEI. The CDR3 extends over 14 amino acids. V lost 3 bases and J lost 0, with 8 bases in between. This CDR3 is CASSEGAVNTEAFF. The CDR3, as DNA: TGTGCCAGCAGTGAGGGGGCGGTGAACACTGAAGCTTTCTTT.

This rearrangement joins TRBV5-4 to TRBJ1-5, with a possible D match to TRBD1 (6 bases). The CDR3 runs 13 residues. Germline CDR1 and CDR2: SGHNT and YYREEE (reference sequence). Between the trimmed V and J ends, which lost 3 bases and 7 bases, there was a span of 11 bases. The CDR3 spells CASSSEGGQPQHF. CDR3 bases: TGTGCCAGCAGCTCCGAGGGGGGGCAGCCCCAGCATTTT.

This chain connects TRBV28 to TRBJ2-7, with 9 bases that match TRBD1. The CDR3 extends over 14 amino acids. The germline CDR1 and CDR2 sequences are MDHEN and SYDVKM. With 3 bases clipped from V and 6 bases from J, the junction kept 6 bases outside the gene matches. The DNA for the CDR3 is TGTGCCAGCAGTTTCCCCGGGACAGGGAGCGAGCAGTACTTC. The encoded protein is CASSFPGTGSEQYF.

CDR3: CASSFAGSQDEQYF. CDR3 DNA sequence: TGTGCCAGCAGTTTCGCGGGGAGCCAGGACGAGCAGTACTTC. The chain recombines TRBV28 with TRBJ2-7; D is possibly TRBD2 (6 bases). Germline V gene data show CDR1 as MDHEN and CDR2 as SYDVKM. The CDR3 runs to 14 residues. With 3 bases removed from V and 5 bases from J, the gap between germline ends came to 14 bases. The variable domain in full, with the rest retrieved from reference TRBV28 and TRBJ2-7, is DVKVTQSSRYLVKRTGEKVFLECVQDMDHENMFWYRQDPGLGLRLIYFSYDVKMKEKGDIPEGYSVSREKKERFSLILESASTNQTSMYLCASSFAGSQDEQYFGPGTRLTVT.

The chain combines TRBV6-4 with TRBJ2-3; a possible D gene is TRBD2 (7 bases). The V end was cut by 11 bases, the J end by 1 base, with 13 bases between. CDR3 size: 13 residues. Per the germline V gene, CDR1 is MRHNA and CDR2 is SNTAGT. The DNA for the CDR3 is TGTGCCGGACGCGGGGGCCGCACAGATACGCAGTATTTT. It is translated as CAGRGGRTDTQYF.

V is TRBV9 and J is TRBJ2-3, with a tentative D call TRBD1 (5 bases). V shed 0 bases and J shed 3 bases, with 14 bases lying between them. In germline, CDR1 is SGDLS, CDR2 YYNGEE. CDR3 size: 16 residues. In nucleotides, the CDR3 is TGTGCCAGCAGCGTAGCCCCAGGGTTTTTTACAGATACGCAGTATTTT. This encodes CASSVAPGFFTDTQYF.

The chain uses TRBV12-3 or TRBV12-4 and TRBJ2-7; D unclear. CDR3 length: 13 residues. Trimming stripped 6 bases from V and 0 bases from J, with 9 bases between. The CDR3 DNA reads as TGTGCCAGCAGGGACCCGAGCTCCTACGAGCAGTACTTC. Its protein product is CASRDPSSYEQYF.

The chain carries TRBV4-3 and TRBJ2-3, with 12 bases that match TRBD1. Germline V lookup: CDR1 LGHNA, CDR2 YSLEER. Germline trimming cut 1 base from V and 0 bases from J; bases unmatched to any gene: 8. The CDR3 runs 19 residues. Written as DNA, the CDR3 is TGCGCCAGCAGCCAAGTTTTGCCGGGACAGGGGGCTAGCACAGATACGCAGTATTTT. Its protein product is CASSQVLPGQGASTDTQYF.

The J gene is TRBJ1-4, the V gene TRBV27; no clear D. The length of the CDR3 is 12 residues. Germline V gene sequence: CDR1 MNHEY, CDR2 SMNVEV (reference sequence). V was clipped by 6 bases and J by 10 bases, with 12 bases between them. This chain's CDR3 is CASRSGLRKLFF. The CDR3 coding sequence is TGTGCCAGCAGATCCGGGCTTCGAAAACTGTTTTTT.

The CDR3, as DNA: TGCGCCAGCAGCCTCACGACAGGCTTGAGTGAGCAGTTCTTC. Its translation is CASSLTTGLSEQFF. J is TRBJ2-1 and V is TRBV5-1; the D gene is possibly TRBD1 (6 bases). Trimming pared 4 bases from V and 9 bases from J, leaving 17 bases between. CDR3 length equals 14 residues. Germline-derived CDR1 and CDR2 are SGHRS and YFSETQ.